The rows below give T cell receptor beta chains drawn from one sample of a study of T cell responses to AZD1222 COVID-19 vaccine. The table came from immunoSEQ multiplex PCR; TCRdb's copy has only in-frame clones and leaves some out. Seen here are fewer than 200,000 clones, under 95% observed once, and the top ten hold 4.4%. The source material was peripheral blood, sampled on day 0 of MenACWY control vaccination. Every receptor here comes from an adult in good health. CDR3s leave out the opening cysteine and the closing phenylalanine or tryptophan. The D gene is left open where the match is weak.

j_gene: TRBJ1-4; v_gene: TRBV7-9; d_gene: TRBD1; CDR3aa: ASSRLPQGAGEKLF
j_gene: TRBJ1-2; v_gene: TRBV19; d_gene: -; CDR3aa: ASSIFGRQVSYGYT
j_gene: TRBJ1-2; v_gene: TRBV11-2; d_gene: -; CDR3aa: ASSGPGGDGYT
j_gene: TRBJ1-1; v_gene: TRBV6-5; d_gene: -; CDR3aa: ASRQTGMNTEAF
j_gene: TRBJ2-2; v_gene: TRBV24-1; d_gene: -; CDR3aa: ATSDPQTGDRGYTGELF
j_gene: TRBJ2-7; v_gene: TRBV9; d_gene: TRBD2; CDR3aa: ASSPGTSGISSYEQY
j_gene: TRBJ1-3; v_gene: TRBV7-9; d_gene: -; CDR3aa: ASSSPKRYGNTIY
j_gene: TRBJ2-7; v_gene: TRBV29-1; d_gene: -; CDR3aa: SVGADTIYEQY
j_gene: TRBJ2-6; v_gene: TRBV19; d_gene: TRBD1; CDR3aa: ASSYQGVGANVLT
j_gene: TRBJ1-4; v_gene: TRBV4-3; d_gene: -; CDR3aa: ASSQVAGYGEKLF
j_gene: TRBJ1-1; v_gene: TRBV7-2; d_gene: -; CDR3aa: ASSSGGSNTEAF
j_gene: TRBJ1-1; v_gene: TRBV2; d_gene: TRBD1; CDR3aa: ANLRDRGTEAF
j_gene: TRBJ2-2; v_gene: TRBV3-1/TRBV3-2; d_gene: -; CDR3aa: ASSQPRGDFANTGELF
j_gene: TRBJ1-2; v_gene: TRBV7-8; d_gene: TRBD1; CDR3aa: ASSSPLDRLGGYT
j_gene: TRBJ1-1; v_gene: TRBV19; d_gene: -; CDR3aa: ASSIWVNTEAF
j_gene: TRBJ2-1; v_gene: TRBV9; d_gene: TRBD2; CDR3aa: ASSGLIAGVDEQF
j_gene: TRBJ2-3; v_gene: TRBV5-1; d_gene: TRBD1; CDR3aa: ASSLEQGIGTDTQY
j_gene: TRBJ1-1; v_gene: TRBV6-5; d_gene: -; CDR3aa: ASRPSGQAYTEAF
j_gene: TRBJ1-1; v_gene: TRBV7-2; d_gene: TRBD1; CDR3aa: ASSRDRGANTEAF
j_gene: TRBJ2-1; v_gene: TRBV18; d_gene: -; CDR3aa: ASSPTVSSYNEQF
j_gene: TRBJ2-3; v_gene: TRBV9; d_gene: -; CDR3aa: ASSVGGSNTDTQY
j_gene: TRBJ1-2; v_gene: TRBV28; d_gene: -; CDR3aa: ASTTPPAVGYT
j_gene: TRBJ1-2; v_gene: TRBV2; d_gene: TRBD1; CDR3aa: ASSSQGQGVYT
j_gene: TRBJ1-5; v_gene: TRBV18; d_gene: -; CDR3aa: ASSPLPDLLPQH
j_gene: TRBJ1-4; v_gene: TRBV6-2/TRBV6-3; d_gene: -; CDR3aa: ASSYSKRGGTYGKLF
j_gene: TRBJ2-1; v_gene: TRBV7-6; d_gene: -; CDR3aa: ASSSPVQRPVYNEQF
j_gene: TRBJ1-5; v_gene: TRBV19; d_gene: -; CDR3aa: ASMAGIQPQH
j_gene: TRBJ1-5; v_gene: TRBV19; d_gene: -; CDR3aa: ASSWGRGNQPQH
j_gene: TRBJ1-4; v_gene: TRBV29-1; d_gene: -; CDR3aa: SASGLTEKLF
j_gene: TRBJ1-6; v_gene: TRBV9; d_gene: -; CDR3aa: ASSVGGDLNSPLH
j_gene: TRBJ2-7; v_gene: TRBV27; d_gene: -; CDR3aa: ASSLGRFNEQY
j_gene: TRBJ2-1; v_gene: TRBV18; d_gene: TRBD1; CDR3aa: ASSSTGVSVYNEQF
j_gene: TRBJ2-1; v_gene: TRBV11-3; d_gene: -; CDR3aa: ASSLGGVSYNEQF
j_gene: TRBJ2-7; v_gene: TRBV28; d_gene: -; CDR3aa: ASSFSVDPGEQY
j_gene: TRBJ1-1; v_gene: TRBV9; d_gene: -; CDR3aa: ASSVAGVSEAF
j_gene: TRBJ2-7; v_gene: TRBV11-2; d_gene: -; CDR3aa: ASSLTFSSYEQY
j_gene: TRBJ2-3; v_gene: TRBV5-1; d_gene: -; CDR3aa: ASSFGPVRAGDTQY
j_gene: TRBJ2-3; v_gene: TRBV7-2; d_gene: TRBD2; CDR3aa: ASSLRVSGGAGTDTQY
j_gene: TRBJ1-1; v_gene: TRBV28; d_gene: -; CDR3aa: ASSSTGGTEAF
j_gene: TRBJ2-7; v_gene: TRBV27; d_gene: -; CDR3aa: ASSFTGFEQY
j_gene: TRBJ2-7; v_gene: TRBV5-5; d_gene: -; CDR3aa: ASSFTDEQY
j_gene: TRBJ2-1; v_gene: TRBV6-5; d_gene: TRBD1; CDR3aa: ASSYAGTGINEQF
j_gene: TRBJ1-5; v_gene: TRBV7-2; d_gene: -; CDR3aa: ASSLGDVGQPQH
j_gene: TRBJ1-2; v_gene: TRBV12-5; d_gene: TRBD1; CDR3aa: ASGPDRGLGYT
j_gene: TRBJ1-1; v_gene: TRBV5-5; d_gene: -; CDR3aa: ASSLWERSTEAF
j_gene: TRBJ1-1; v_gene: TRBV10-3; d_gene: -; CDR3aa: AISDGGTEAF
j_gene: TRBJ2-5; v_gene: TRBV15; d_gene: -; CDR3aa: ATQVEETQY
j_gene: TRBJ2-3; v_gene: TRBV24-1; d_gene: -; CDR3aa: ATSDLGSSGDTQY
j_gene: TRBJ1-5; v_gene: TRBV5-4; d_gene: TRBD1; CDR3aa: ASSLQGANQPQH
j_gene: TRBJ2-2; v_gene: TRBV7-2; d_gene: -; CDR3aa: ASSLNGGNTGELF